This T cell receptor (beta chain) was obtained from a study of cytomegalovirus exposure and HLA in healthy donors. Study conclusions and caveats: Within an earlier analysis, most TCR beta V segments proved productive either about 90% or about 30% of the time.

With 60 Vbeta and 13 Jbeta primers, the PCR was carried out. Assay: immunoSEQ multiplex PCR; the TCRdb copy retains only in-frame clones and omits some. The data hold about 130,000 clones, with roughly 80% observed a single time. To note about this clone: Its specificity is not known.

CDR3 length equals 14 residues. Germline CDR1 is MGHDK and CDR2 is SYGVNS. V was pared by 3 bases and J by 4 bases, with 12 bases between. Sequencing used PBMCs. The rearrangement links TRBV25-1 to TRBJ1-2; D remains unclear. This clonotype originated in a woman aged 55-69 years in good health and CMV-seronegative. The CDR3 loop reads CASSDRSETYGYTF. In nucleotides, the CDR3 is TGTGCCAGCAGTGACAGGTCAGAAACCTATGGCTACACCTTC.